This T cell receptor (beta chain) was sequenced in a study of blood T cell repertoires in COVID-19 (dated by TCRdb to about 2020). In terms of the full investigation: Collaborator samples came from the United States, Italy and Spain and covered acute and convalescent phases of COVID-19. The material from the prospective study consisted of cDNA or gDNA derived from T cells, B-cell-depleted T cells, or PBMCs. The dataset comprised deeply sampled blood TCRbeta repertoires from subjects exposed to, actively infected with, or recovered from COVID-19. The repertoires were released in a freely available public database meant as a resource for research on the immune response to SARS-CoV-2. The samples were drawn from the first 160 participants of the ongoing ImmuneRACE study and from roughly 1,300 subjects provided by 6 global collaborators. The sample metadata nearly always contained a de-identified subject ID, COVID-19 status, age in years and sex. Where available, HLA class I and class II types were obtained from metadata supplied by the sample provider rather than from assay-based typing. What the study reported, not specific to this receptor: The quantity of clinical and demographic metadata differed by source and by participant and was supplied without curation.

TCRbeta CDR3 regions were amplified from genomic DNA using the immunoSEQ Assay, a bias-controlled multiplex PCR. Per the source publication's procedure: Within the assay, amplification of reference gene primers was used to estimate how many nucleated cells each sample contained. Sequence reads were collapsed and filtered to measure the absolute abundance of every unique TCRbeta CDR3 rearrangement. For each sample, productive Simpson clonality was calculated as the square root of Simpson's diversity index over productive rearrangements. TCRdb obtained this table from immuneACCESS and retained in-frame rearrangements with V and J assigned. These tables miss some clones; where compared with another copy, unresolved V genes account for less than half of the shortfall, and the remainder is unexplained. V, J and clone size are those of that table, while D and trimming were read from the DNA. Counted in this sample were approximately 50,000 clones; over 80% of them appeared once. The top ten clonotypes cover approximately 4.7% of the sample.

According to the germline V gene (reference sequence), CDR1 reads MNHEY and CDR2 reads SMNVEV. Reading from cysteine to phenylalanine, the CDR3 counts 13 amino acids. The DNA shown is the 39-base CDR3, in frame from base 1. V is shortened by 8 bases, J by 5 bases, and the region joining them spans 13 bases. Whole blood was collected in K2EDTA tubes by collaborating institutions according to the institutions' own protocols. For TCRbeta analysis, collaborators shipped samples as frozen whole blood, isolated PBMCs, or DNA extracted from either of those sample types. A remark on this clone: It has no known antigen specificity. No much larger clone exists at a distance of one base, and base qualities are not known.

The sample consisted of peripheral blood. The sequence came from a human donor in a cohort sampled during active COVID-19. The V gene is TRBV27 and the J gene is TRBJ2-4; possibly the D gene is TRBD2, per 6 matching bases. The CDR3 corresponds to CASGRQGQNIQYF. The DNA is TGTGCCAGCGGGAGGCAGGGCCAAAACATTCAGTACTTC.